This TCR beta chain derives from a study of CD8 T cells in Susac syndrome. The RNA input was roughly 0.5 to 1 ug, and it was reverse transcribed with random hexamers. TCRdb itself ran the immunoSEQ multiplex PCR reads through MiXCR, one entry per CDR3 protein. The sample carries fewer than 150,000 distinct CDR3 sequences, about 92% recorded once. This clonotype was detected only a few times. Its antigen is still unknown. The CDR3 length is 11 residues. V lost 3 bases to trimming and J lost 5 bases, with 3 bases between them. CDR1 is LNHDA, CDR2 SQIVND, per germline (reference sequence). General study points: The study recognized that its TCR sequencing and HLA analysis covered a relatively small number of individuals.

The genes are TRBV19 and TRBJ2-3; D unclear. This clonotype was sampled from a human donor with multiple sclerosis. The sequenced sample was CD4+ T cells from PBMCs. The CDR3 nucleotides read TGTGCCAGTAGTATCGGAGATACGCAGTATTTT. Translating it yields CASSIGDTQYF.